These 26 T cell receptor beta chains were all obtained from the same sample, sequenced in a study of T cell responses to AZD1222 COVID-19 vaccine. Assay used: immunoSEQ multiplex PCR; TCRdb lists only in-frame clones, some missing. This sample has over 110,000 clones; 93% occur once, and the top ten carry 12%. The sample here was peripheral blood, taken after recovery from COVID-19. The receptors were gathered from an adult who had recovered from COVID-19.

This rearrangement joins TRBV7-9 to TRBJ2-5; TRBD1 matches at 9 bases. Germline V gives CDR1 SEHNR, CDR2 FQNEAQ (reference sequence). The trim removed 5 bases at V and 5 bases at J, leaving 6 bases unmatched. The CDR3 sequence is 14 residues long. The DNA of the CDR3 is TGTGCCAGCAGCCCGGGACAGGGAGTGGAGACCCAGTACTTC. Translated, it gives CASSPGQGVETQYF.

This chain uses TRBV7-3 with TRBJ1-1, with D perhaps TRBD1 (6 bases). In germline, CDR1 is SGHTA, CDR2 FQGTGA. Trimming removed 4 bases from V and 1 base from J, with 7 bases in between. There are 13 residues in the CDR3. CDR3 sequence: CASSSTGNTEAFF. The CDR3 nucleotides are TGTGCCAGCAGCTCGACAGGGAACACTGAAGCTTTCTTT.

For the CDR3, the DNA is TGCAGCGTTCTCAGCTCCTACGAGCAGTACTTC. It codes for CSVLSSYEQYF. The rearrangement uses TRBV29-1 and TRBJ2-7; no clear D gene. V lost 5 bases and J 0 bases, leaving 5 bases between the germline ends. In germline, CDR1 is SQVTM, CDR2 ANQGSEA. CDR3 size: 11 residues.

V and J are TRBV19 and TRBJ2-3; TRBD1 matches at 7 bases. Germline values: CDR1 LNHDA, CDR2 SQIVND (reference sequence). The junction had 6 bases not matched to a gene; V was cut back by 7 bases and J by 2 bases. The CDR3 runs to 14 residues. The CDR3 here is CASKGTAVTDTQYF. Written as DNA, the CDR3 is TGTGCCAGTAAAGGGACAGCAGTCACAGATACGCAGTATTTT.

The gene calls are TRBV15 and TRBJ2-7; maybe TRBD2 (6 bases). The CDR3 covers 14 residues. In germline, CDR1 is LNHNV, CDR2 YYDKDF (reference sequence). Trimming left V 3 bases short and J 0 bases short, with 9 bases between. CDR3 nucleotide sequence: TGTGCCACCAGCAGCAGGGACTTCTCCTACGAGCAGTACTTC. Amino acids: CATSSRDFSYEQYF.

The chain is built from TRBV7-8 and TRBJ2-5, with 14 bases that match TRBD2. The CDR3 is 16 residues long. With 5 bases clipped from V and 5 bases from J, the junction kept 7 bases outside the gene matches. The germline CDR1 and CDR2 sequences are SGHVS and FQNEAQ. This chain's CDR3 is CASSPPGLAGVETQYF. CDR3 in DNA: TGTGCCAGCAGCCCGCCGGGACTAGCGGGAGTTGAGACCCAGTACTTC.

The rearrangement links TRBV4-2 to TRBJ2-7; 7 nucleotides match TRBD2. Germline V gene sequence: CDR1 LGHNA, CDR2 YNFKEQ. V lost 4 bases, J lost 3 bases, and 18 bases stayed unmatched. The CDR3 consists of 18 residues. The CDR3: CASSPPVELSGKVYEQYF. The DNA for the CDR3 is TGTGCCAGCAGCCCCCCCGTGGAGTTGAGCGGGAAGGTCTACGAGCAGTACTTC.

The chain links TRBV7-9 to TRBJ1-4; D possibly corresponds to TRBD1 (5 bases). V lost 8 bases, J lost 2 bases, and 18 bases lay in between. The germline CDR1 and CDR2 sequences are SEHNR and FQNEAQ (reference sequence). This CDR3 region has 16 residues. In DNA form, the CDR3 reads TGTGCCAGCCACGACTTGGGGCGGTCCACTAATGAAAAACTGTTTTTT. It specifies CASHDLGRSTNEKLFF.

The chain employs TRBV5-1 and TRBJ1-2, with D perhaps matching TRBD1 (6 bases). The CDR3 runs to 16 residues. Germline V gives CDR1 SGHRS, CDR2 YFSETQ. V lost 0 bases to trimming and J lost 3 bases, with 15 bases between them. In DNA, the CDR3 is TGCGCCAGCAGCTTGGATGCCCAGGGGATCGACTATGGCTACACCTTC. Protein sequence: CASSLDAQGIDYGYTF.

CDR3 region: CASSPGTNNSPLHF. In DNA form, the CDR3 reads TGTGCCAGCAGCCCAGGGACAAATAATTCACCCCTCCACTTT. The chain employs TRBV6-5 and TRBJ1-6, with D tentatively TRBD1 (6 bases). Per the germline V gene, CDR1 is MNHEY and CDR2 is SVGAGI. V shed 6 bases and J shed 5 bases, with 11 bases lying between them. CDR3 length: 14 amino acids.

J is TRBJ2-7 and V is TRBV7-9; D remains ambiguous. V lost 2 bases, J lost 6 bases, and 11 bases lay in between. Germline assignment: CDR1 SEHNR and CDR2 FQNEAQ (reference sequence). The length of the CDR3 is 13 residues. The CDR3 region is CASSLMGRGEQYF. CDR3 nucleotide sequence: TGTGCCAGCAGCTTAATGGGCAGAGGCGAGCAGTACTTC. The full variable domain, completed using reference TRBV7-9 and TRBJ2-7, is DTGVSQNPRHKITKRGQNVTFRCDPISEHNRLYWYRQTLGQGPEFLTYFQNEAQLEKSRLLSDRFSAERPKGSFSTLEIQRTEQGDSAMYLCASSLMGRGEQYFGPGTRLTVT.

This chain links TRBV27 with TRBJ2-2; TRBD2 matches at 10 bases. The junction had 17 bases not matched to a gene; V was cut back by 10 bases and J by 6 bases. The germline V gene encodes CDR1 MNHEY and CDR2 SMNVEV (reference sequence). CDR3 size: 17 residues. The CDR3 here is CANPLRLAGYYSGELFF. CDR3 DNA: TGTGCCAACCCGCTACGACTAGCGGGTTATTATTCCGGGGAGCTGTTTTTT.

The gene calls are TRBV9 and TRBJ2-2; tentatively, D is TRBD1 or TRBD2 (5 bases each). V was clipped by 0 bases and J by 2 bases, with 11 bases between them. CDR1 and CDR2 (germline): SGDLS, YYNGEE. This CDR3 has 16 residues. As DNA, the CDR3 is TGTGCCAGCAGCGTAGGGGGGAGACGTAACACCGGGGAGCTGTTTTTT. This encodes CASSVGGRRNTGELFF.

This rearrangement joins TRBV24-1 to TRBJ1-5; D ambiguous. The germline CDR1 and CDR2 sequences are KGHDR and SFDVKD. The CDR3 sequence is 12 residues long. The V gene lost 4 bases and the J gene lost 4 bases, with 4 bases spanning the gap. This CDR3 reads CATSEQNQPQHF. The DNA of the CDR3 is TGTGCCACCAGTGAGCAAAATCAGCCCCAGCATTTT.

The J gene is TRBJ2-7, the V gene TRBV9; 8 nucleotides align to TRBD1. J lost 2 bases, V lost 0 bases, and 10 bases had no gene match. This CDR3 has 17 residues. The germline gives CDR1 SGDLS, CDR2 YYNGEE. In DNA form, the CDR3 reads TGTGCCAGCAGCGTAGGTACCAGTGACAGGGGACCCTACGAGCAGTACTTC. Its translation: CASSVGTSDRGPYEQYF.

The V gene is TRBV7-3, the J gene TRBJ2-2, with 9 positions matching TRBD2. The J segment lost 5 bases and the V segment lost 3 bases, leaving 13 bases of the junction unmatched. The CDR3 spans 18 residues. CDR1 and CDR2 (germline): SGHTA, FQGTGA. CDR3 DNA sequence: TGTGCCAGCAGCTTCGCTGAAAGGGCTGGACTAGCGACCGGGGAGCTGTTTTTT. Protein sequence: CASSFAERAGLATGELFF.

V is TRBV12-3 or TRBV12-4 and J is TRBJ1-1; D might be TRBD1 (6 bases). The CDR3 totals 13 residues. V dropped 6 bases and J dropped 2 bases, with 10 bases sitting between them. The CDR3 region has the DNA TGTGCCAGCAGACACAGGGAAAACACTGAAGCTTTCTTT. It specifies CASRHRENTEAFF.

CDR3 sequence: CASSTQPRGNTGELFF. The CDR3 DNA is TGCGCCAGCAGCACACAGCCGCGGGGGAACACCGGGGAGCTGTTTTTT. The rearrangement joins TRBV5-1 to TRBJ2-2, with a weak D call TRBD2 (6 bases). This CDR3 is built from 16 residues. Trimming took 4 bases from V and 1 from J, leaving 14 bases between them. Looked up from germline, CDR1 is SGHRS and CDR2 is YFSETQ.

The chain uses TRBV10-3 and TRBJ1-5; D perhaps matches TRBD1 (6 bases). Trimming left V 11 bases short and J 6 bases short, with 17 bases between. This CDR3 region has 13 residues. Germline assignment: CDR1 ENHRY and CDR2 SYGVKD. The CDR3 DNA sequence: TGTGCCCCTAAAAGGGGGGGCACTCAGCCCCAGCATTTT. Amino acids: CAPKRGGTQPQHF.

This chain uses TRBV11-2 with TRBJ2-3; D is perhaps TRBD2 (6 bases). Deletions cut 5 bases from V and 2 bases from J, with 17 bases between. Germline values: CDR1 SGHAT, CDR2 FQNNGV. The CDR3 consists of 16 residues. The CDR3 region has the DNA TGTGCCAGCAGCCAGATACTAGCAAACCCCACAGATACGCAGTATTTT. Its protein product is CASSQILANPTDTQYF.

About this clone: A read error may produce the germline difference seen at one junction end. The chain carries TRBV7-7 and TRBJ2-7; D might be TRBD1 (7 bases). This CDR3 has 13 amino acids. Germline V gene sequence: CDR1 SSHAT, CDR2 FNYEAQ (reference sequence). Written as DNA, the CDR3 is TGTGCTAGCAGCTTAGGGCAGGGGGGCGAGCAGTACTTC. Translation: CASSLGQGGEQYF.

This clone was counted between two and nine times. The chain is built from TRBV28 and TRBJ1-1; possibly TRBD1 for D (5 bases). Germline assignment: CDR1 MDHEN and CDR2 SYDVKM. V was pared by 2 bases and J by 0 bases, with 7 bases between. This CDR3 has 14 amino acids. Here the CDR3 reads CASSLKGVNTEAFF. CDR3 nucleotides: TGTGCCAGCAGTTTAAAAGGGGTGAACACTGAAGCTTTCTTT.

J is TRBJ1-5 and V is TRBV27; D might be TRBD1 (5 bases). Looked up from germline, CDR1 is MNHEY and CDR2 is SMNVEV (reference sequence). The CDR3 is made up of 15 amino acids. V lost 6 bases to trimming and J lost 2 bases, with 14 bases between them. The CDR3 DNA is TGTGCCAGCAGCGAAGACAGCTCGGGCAATCAGCCCCAGCATTTT. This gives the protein CASSEDSSGNQPQHF.

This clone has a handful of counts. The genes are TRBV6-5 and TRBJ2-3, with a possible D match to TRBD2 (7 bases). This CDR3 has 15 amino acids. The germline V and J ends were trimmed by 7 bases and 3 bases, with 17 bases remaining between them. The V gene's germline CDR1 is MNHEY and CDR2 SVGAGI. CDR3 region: CASTGGRGETDTQYF. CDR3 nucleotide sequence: TGTGCCAGCACAGGAGGGAGGGGGGAAACAGATACGCAGTATTTT.

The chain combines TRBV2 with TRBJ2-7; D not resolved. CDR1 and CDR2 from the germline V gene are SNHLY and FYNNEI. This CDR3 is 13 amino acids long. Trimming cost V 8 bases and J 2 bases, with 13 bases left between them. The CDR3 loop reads CASGPAGTYEQYF. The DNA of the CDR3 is TGTGCCAGCGGTCCGGCAGGTACCTACGAGCAGTACTTC.

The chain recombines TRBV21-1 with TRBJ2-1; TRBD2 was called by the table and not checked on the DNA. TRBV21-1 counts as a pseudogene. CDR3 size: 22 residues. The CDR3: CASSKSSSGLAGGFHSYNEQFF. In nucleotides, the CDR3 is TGTGCCAGCAGTAAAAGCAGCTCGGGACTAGCGGGAGGATTCCACTCCTACAATGAGCAGTTCTTC.